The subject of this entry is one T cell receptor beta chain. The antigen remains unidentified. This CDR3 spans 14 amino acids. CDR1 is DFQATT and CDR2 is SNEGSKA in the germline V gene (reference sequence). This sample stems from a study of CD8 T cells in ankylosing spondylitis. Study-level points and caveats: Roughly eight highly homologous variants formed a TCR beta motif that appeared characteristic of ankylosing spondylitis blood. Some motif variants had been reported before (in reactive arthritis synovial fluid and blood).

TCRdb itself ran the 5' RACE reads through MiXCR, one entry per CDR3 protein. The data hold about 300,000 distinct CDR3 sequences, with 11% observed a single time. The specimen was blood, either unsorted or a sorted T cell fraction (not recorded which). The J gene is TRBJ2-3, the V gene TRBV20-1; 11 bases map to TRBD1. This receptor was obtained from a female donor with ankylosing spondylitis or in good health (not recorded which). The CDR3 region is CSFRLGQGADTQYF. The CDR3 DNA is TGCAGCTTTCGGCTAGGACAGGGGGCCGATACGCAGTATTTT.